This TCR beta chain was documented in a study of response to subunit inactivated influenza vaccine. TCRdb recomputed calls from the RT-PCR reads with MiXCR, one row per CDR3 protein. This table holds just under 550,000 distinct CDR3 sequences, approximately 24% found once. V lost 1 base to trimming and J lost 3 bases, with 8 bases between them. The CDR3 sequence is 14 residues long. The germline gives CDR1 SGHTA, CDR2 FQGNSA. This sample also belongs to another study, concerning T cells expressing NK-cell markers. That work adds: 5'RACE template switching built TCR beta cDNA with unique molecular identifiers. Underlying the TCR beta repertoires were sorted CD3+CD56+NKG2C+, CD3+CD56+NKG2C- and CD3+CD56-NKG2C+ T cells. With respect to HCMV, most of the eight sequenced donors were seropositive, and one was seronegative.

This chain joins TRBV7-2 and TRBJ2-3, with unresolved D. The source is a man aged 45 to 65 who received an inactivated influenza vaccine. Sequenced material: CD4+ T cells sorted from PBMCs, taken 11 to 12 days after vaccination. CDR3 sequence: CASSLGRWTDTQYF. For the CDR3, the DNA is TGTGCCAGCAGCTTAGGCAGGTGGACAGATACGCAGTATTTT.